The 18 T cell receptor beta chains below come from one sample, sequenced in a study of T cells in Graves' hyperthyroidism and ophthalmopathy. From RNA transcripts, TCR beta CDR3 regions were amplified. Using the HTBI primer set, a first-round RT-PCR was run on the TCR CDR3. TCRdb re-analysed the multiplex PCR reads in MiXCR, keeping a single row per CDR3 protein. This sample yields approximately 490,000 distinct CDR3 sequences, of which 22% are seen a single time; around 47% belongs to the top ten. The specimen sequenced was blood. Receptor source: a woman between 70 and 85 years old with Graves' ophthalmopathy.

This clonotype was counted between two and nine times. J is TRBJ2-1 and V is TRBV2; 10 positions match TRBD1. The CDR3 is 15 residues long. Germline CDR1 is SNHLY and CDR2 is FYNNEI. V gave up 7 bases and J gave up 2 bases; unmatched junction bases: 5. CDR3 nucleotides: TGTGCCAGCACCCTGGACAGGGGGACCTACAATGAGCAGTTCTTC. Translated, it gives CASTLDRGTYNEQFF.

This chain joins TRBV3-1 and TRBJ1-5, with 7 bases lining up with TRBD1. This CDR3 is built from 16 residues. V gave up 3 bases and J gave up 5 bases; unmatched junction bases: 10. Germline CDR1 is LGHDT and CDR2 is YNNKEL (reference sequence). The CDR3 region is CASSQTIRGADQPQHF. CDR3 DNA sequence: TGTGCCAGCAGCCAGACGATCAGGGGGGCTGATCAGCCCCAGCATTTT.

V gene TRBV2 combines with J gene TRBJ2-3, with D unclear. The CDR3 spans 11 residues. Deletions cut 1 base from V and 10 bases from J, with 6 bases between. Germline CDR1 is SNHLY and CDR2 is FYNNEI. This CDR3 reads CASSEDGPQYF. DNA of the CDR3: TGTGCCAGCAGTGAAGACGGACCGCAGTATTTT.

This chain links TRBV30 with TRBJ2-7; 8 bases fit TRBD1. CDR1 GTSNPN and CDR2 SVGIG come from the germline V gene (reference sequence). The CDR3 spans 15 residues. V shed 1 base and J 2 bases; nucleotides not matched to a gene: 7. The CDR3 region is CAWSAGGEGTYEQYF. CDR3 nucleotides: TGTGCCTGGAGTGCAGGGGGCGAAGGAACCTACGAGCAGTACTTC.

The chain employs TRBV27 and TRBJ1-1; D ambiguous. V lost 9 bases and J lost 1, with 12 bases in between. The CDR3 covers 13 residues. From germline, CDR1 is MNHEY and CDR2 SMNVEV (reference sequence). The chain's CDR3 is CASQREPNTEAFF. The CDR3, as DNA: TGTGCCAGTCAGAGGGAGCCGAACACTGAAGCTTTCTTT.

In its sample, this clonotype was seen a few times. The chain uses TRBV6-1 and TRBJ2-7; tentative D call: TRBD1 (6 bases). The germline CDR1 and CDR2 sequences are MNHNS and SASEGT. This CDR3 spans 13 amino acids. Trimming pared 5 bases from V and 6 bases from J, leaving 14 bases between. The DNA for the CDR3 is TGTGCCAGCAGTCAGGTCAGGGGTTCCGAGCAGTACTTC. It translates to CASSQVRGSEQYF.

In this sample, this clonotype turned up a few times. The CDR3 region is CASSLGHGQEQFF. CDR3 in DNA: TGCGCCAGCAGCTTAGGTCATGGCCAGGAGCAGTTCTTC. V gene TRBV5-1 combines with J gene TRBJ2-1; the D is unclear. CDR1 is SGHRS, CDR2 YFSETQ, per germline. V shed 2 bases and J shed 10 bases, with 13 bases lying between them. The CDR3 loop spans 13 amino acids.

This clonotype was found many times. This chain joins TRBV3-1 and TRBJ1-1; D is unclear. Germline V gene lookup returns CDR1 LGHDT and CDR2 YNNKEL (reference sequence). CDR3 length: 13 amino acids. Trimming removed 4 bases at V and 1 base at J, with 7 bases between. The CDR3 here is CASSRPENTEAFF. For the CDR3, the DNA is TGTGCCAGCAGCCGTCCAGAGAACACTGAAGCTTTCTTT.

This clonotype was detected only once. This chain uses TRBV18 with TRBJ1-2; tentatively, D is TRBD1 (6 bases). With 1 base removed from V and 7 bases from J, the gap between germline ends came to 22 bases. Per the germline V gene, CDR1 is KGHSH and CDR2 is LQKENI. The CDR3 sequence is 17 residues long. CDR3 protein: CASSPLHTRTVEGGYTF. The CDR3 DNA reads as TGTGCCAGCTCACCACTTCACACCCGGACAGTCGAGGGTGGCTACACCTTC.

This clonotype has just a few counts. The rearrangement links TRBV12-5 to TRBJ1-5, with 9 bases identical to TRBD1. The CDR3 sequence is 15 residues long. J gave up 6 bases and V 7 bases, and 10 bases lay outside the gene matches. In germline, CDR1 is LGHNT, CDR2 FRNRAP. The CDR3 loop is CASAGGQGGAQPQHF. CDR3 coding DNA: TGTGCTAGTGCTGGGGGACAGGGAGGGGCTCAGCCCCAGCATTTT.

This clonotype came up many times. CDR3 in DNA: TGTGCCAGCAGTCTTCGGGACAGGAGCTACGAGCAGTACTTC. Translated, it gives CASSLRDRSYEQYF. The genes are TRBV28 and TRBJ2-7; TRBD1 matches 8 bases. This CDR3 has 14 amino acids. Germline assignment: CDR1 MDHEN and CDR2 SYDVKM. With V trimmed by 5 bases and J by 3 bases, 6 bases remained unmatched.

The chain links TRBV7-2 to TRBJ2-4; 9 bases map to TRBD2. Germline V lookup: CDR1 SGHTA, CDR2 FQGNSA. This CDR3 spans 18 amino acids. The V gene end was trimmed by 5 bases and the J gene end by 0 bases; junction bases not matched to a gene: 11. Written as DNA, the CDR3 is TGTGCCAGCAGCCCAGGCCCCAGACTAGCGGAAGCCAAAAACATTCAGTACTTC. Its protein product is CASSPGPRLAEAKNIQYF.

This clonotype was seen a few times. The rearrangement links TRBV11-1 to TRBJ2-3; 11 bases align to TRBD2. V gave up 3 bases and J gave up 0 bases; unmatched junction bases: 2. This CDR3 is 16 amino acids long. The V gene's germline CDR1 is SGHAT and CDR2 FQDESV (reference sequence). Written as DNA, the CDR3 is TGTGCCAGCAGCTTCGTAGCGGGAGGGAGCACAGATACGCAGTATTTT. This codes for CASSFVAGGSTDTQYF.

The rearrangement uses TRBV6-4 and TRBJ1-1; 10 bases map to TRBD1. Germline lookup yields CDR1 MRHNA and CDR2 SNTAGT. Trimming removed 6 bases from V and 5 bases from J; junction bases left unmatched: 6. This CDR3 is built from 14 residues. CDR3 residues: CASRKDRGRTEAFF. The CDR3 DNA is TGTGCCAGCAGGAAAGACAGGGGGCGAACTGAAGCTTTCTTT.

In this sample, this clonotype turned up a few times. The V gene is TRBV3-1, the J gene TRBJ2-1; no definite D call. Germline CDR1 is LGHDT and CDR2 is YNNKEL (reference sequence). This CDR3 has 13 residues. V lost 4 bases, J lost 2 bases, and 6 bases lay in between. The CDR3 bases are TGTGCCAGCAGCCCGCGCCCCTACAATGAGCAGTTCTTC. It is translated as CASSPRPYNEQFF.

V is TRBV11-3 and J is TRBJ1-5; unclear D gene. CDR1 is SGHNT, CDR2 YENEEA, per germline. There are 17 residues in the CDR3. Trimming removed 0 bases from V and 2 bases from J, with 14 bases in between. The CDR3 sequence is CASSLDRTDLCNQPQHF. The DNA for the CDR3 is TGTGCCAGCAGCTTAGATAGGACGGACCTATGCAATCAGCCCCAGCATTTT.

The rearrangement links TRBV12-3 or TRBV12-4 to TRBJ1-1; the D is unclear. The CDR3 is 11 residues long. V shed 3 bases and J shed 9 bases, with 8 bases lying between them. The CDR3 is CASSFGQKAFF. As DNA, the CDR3 is TGTGCCAGCAGTTTTGGGCAGAAAGCTTTCTTT.

This clonotype was seen more than once but under ten times. This sequence joins TRBV20-1 and TRBJ2-5; 8 nucleotides line up with TRBD1. There are 14 residues in the CDR3. The J segment lost 3 bases and the V segment lost 3 bases, leaving 6 bases of the junction unmatched. Per the germline V gene, CDR1 is DFQATT and CDR2 is SNEGSKA (reference sequence). The chain's CDR3 is CSARGYRGKETQYF. DNA of the CDR3: TGCAGTGCTAGGGGTTACAGGGGGAAAGAGACCCAGTACTTC.